These T cell receptor beta chains were read from a single sample in a study of OX40 agonist ivuxolimab in advanced cancers. Some clones are missing from TCRdb's copy, which holds only in-frame ones; the method was immunoSEQ multiplex PCR. The sample lists around 70,000 clones, around 84% occurring once. The sample was CD4+ or CD8+ T cells sorted from blood, taken in a trial of the OX40 agonist ivuxolimab. The source of these receptors is an adult with an advanced solid tumor such as melanoma, head and neck, liver or kidney cancer. Each CDR3 is given with its conserved first and last residue. Each record gives: clone size, J gene, V gene, D gene, CDR3 protein, CDR3 DNA. D genes are given only for firm matches. Rows give clone size only sometimes, using once, few, many, or a class for an expanded clone.

-	TRBJ1-1	TRBV11-2	-	CASSLSGMNTEAFF	TGTGCCAGCAGCTTATCGGGTATGAACACTGAAGCTTTCTTT
-	TRBJ2-1	TRBV27	-	CASSSPDYFVEGEQFF	TGTGCCAGCAGTTCCCCGGACTATTTTGTTGAAGGGGAGCAGTTCTTC
-	TRBJ1-2	TRBV6-6	-	CASSSRRTANYGYTF	TGTGCCAGCAGCTCAAGACGGACAGCTAACTATGGCTACACCTTC
-	TRBJ2-6	TRBV7-3	-	CASSLGAVTGANVLTF	TGTGCCAGCAGCTTAGGTGCAGTCACTGGGGCCAACGTCCTGACTTTC
-	TRBJ1-2	TRBV2	TRBD1	CASSETGPIDYGYTF	TGTGCCAGCAGTGAGACAGGGCCGATAGACTATGGCTACACCTTC
-	TRBJ2-1	TRBV19	TRBD2	CASSRLAGSYNEQFF	TGTGCCAGTAGCCGACTAGCGGGGTCCTACAATGAGCAGTTCTTC
-	TRBJ2-2	TRBV5-1	TRBD2	CASSLISGGNTGELFF	TGCGCCAGCAGCTTGATTAGCGGGGGGAACACCGGGGAGCTGTTTTTT
-	TRBJ1-1	TRBV2	-	CASTISNTEAFF	TGTGCCAGCACCATTTCGAACACTGAAGCTTTCTTT
-	TRBJ2-1	TRBV19	TRBD2	CASSYLGTSGRNEQFF	TGTGCCAGTAGTTACCTAGGGACTAGCGGCCGCAATGAGCAGTTCTTC
-	TRBJ2-1	TRBV15	-	CATSRDRTGQQFF	TGTGCCACCAGCAGAGATAGGACGGGCCAGCAGTTCTTC
once	TRBJ1-4	TRBV5-5	-	CASSVQGLGEKLFF	TGTGCCAGCAGCGTCCAGGGGTTAGGAGAAAAACTGTTTTTT
once	TRBJ2-7	TRBV19	TRBD1	CASSRGGQGFSYEQYF	TGTGCCAGTAGCCGCGGCGGACAGGGCTTTTCCTACGAGCAGTACTTC
-	TRBJ2-1	TRBV28	TRBD2	CASSLSVGLTSGKRNEQFF	TGTGCCAGCAGTTTATCGGTCGGCCTTACTAGCGGGAAGAGGAATGAGCAGTTCTTC
-	TRBJ2-2	TRBV5-1	TRBD1	CATHPGTGSTGELFF	TGCGCCACCCACCCCGGGACAGGGAGCACCGGGGAGCTGTTTTTT
-	TRBJ1-6	TRBV6-1	-	CASRAIMGYNSPLHF	TGTGCCAGCAGGGCTATAATGGGGTATAATTCACCCCTCCACTTT
-	TRBJ2-5	TRBV6-1	TRBD1	CALSGGTYQETQYF	TGTGCCCTCTCAGGGGGCACATACCAAGAGACCCAGTACTTC